This T cell receptor (beta chain) was identified in a study of blood T cell repertoires in COVID-19. Here immunoSEQ multiplex PCR was the method, and the copy in TCRdb shows in-frame clones only, minus some. The repertoire holds just under 300,000 clones, with around 86% as singletons. V shed 3 bases and J 4 bases; nucleotides not matched to a gene: 10. Germline values: CDR1 SGHRS, CDR2 YFSETQ. The CDR3 covers 16 residues. The specimen sequenced was peripheral blood. The sequence was collected from a man aged 65 to 79 with acute or convalescent COVID-19. The V gene is TRBV5-1, the J gene TRBJ2-5; 9 positions agree with TRBD2. CDR3 loop: CASSSLLAGRAETQYF. As DNA, the CDR3 is TGCGCCAGCAGCTCTTTACTAGCGGGTCGCGCAGAGACCCAGTACTTC.